This TCR beta chain was recorded in a study of early T cells in non-severe SARS-CoV-2 infection. Study-wide points: Database matching using VDJdb favored anti-spike CD8 responses, with private and CD4 specificities left missing.

TCRdb recomputed calls from the 5' RACE reads with MiXCR, one row per CDR3 protein. The top ten hold over 2% of the sample, which has 53,000 or so distinct CDR3 sequences, 10% to 15% seen once. This CDR3 comprises 14 residues. V gave up 7 bases and J gave up 4 bases, with 14 bases separating them. The V gene's germline CDR1 is SGHAT and CDR2 FQNNGV. About this clonotype: Antigen unknown.

The material was whole blood, obtained at baseline. This chain uses TRBV11-2 with TRBJ2-1; possible D gene TRBD2, 6 bases. The origin of this receptor is an adult who was a healthcare worker with PCR-confirmed SARS-CoV-2 infection or an uninfected control (not recorded which). The CDR3 protein is CASITSGRYNEQFF. CDR3 nucleotides: TGTGCCAGCATTACGTCCGGGAGATACAATGAGCAGTTCTTC.